This TCR beta chain appears in the sequencing data of a study of monozygotic twins with inflammatory bowel disease. Whole-study findings and limits: Patient-specific immunosuppressive treatments may have made repertoires more variable. Repertoire likeness was no different across concordant and discordant twins, perhaps owing to restricted power. Versus healthy twins, IBD patients showed fewer clonotypes shared with others, especially with disease activity.

TCRdb re-called the 5' RACE reads; every CDR3 protein appears as one record, without DNA. The sample totals a few hundred thousand distinct CDR3 sequences. About this clonotype: The antigen remains undetermined.

The germline gives CDR1 DFQATT, CDR2 SNEGSKA (reference sequence). The length of the CDR3 is 15 residues. Blood was collected, roughly 2.7 ml per donor. The chain recombines TRBV20-1 with TRBJ1-6; TCRdb outputs TRBD1, but without DNA this stays unchecked. This TCR was recovered from a human donor with ulcerative colitis or Crohn's disease, or a healthy co-twin of an affected twin (not recorded which). The source material was blood. This chain's CDR3 is CSAYLTGVESSPLHF.